These T cell receptor beta chains were read from a single sample in a study of T cell responses to AZD1222 COVID-19 vaccine. The assay was immunoSEQ multiplex PCR, and TCRdb's table has in-frame clones only and misses some. This sample carries 180,000 or so clones, just over 90% of them seen once, and the ten largest clones take 1% to 1.5%. Sequences were derived from peripheral blood, sampled 28 days after the second AZD1222 dose. All receptors come from an adult who received the AZD1222 COVID-19 vaccine. CDR3s include the opening cysteine and the closing phenylalanine or tryptophan. Fields, in order: V gene, D gene, J gene, CDR3 protein. The D gene is left open where the match is weak.

TRBV5-5,NA,TRBJ1-1,CASSLAGNTEAFF
TRBV6-1,NA,TRBJ1-5,CASSERSQPQHF
TRBV11-3,NA,TRBJ2-3,CASSPYSETDTQYF
TRBV6-6,NA,TRBJ1-5,CASSYQSGSGNQPQHF
TRBV24-1,NA,TRBJ2-5,CATSDRYSETQYF
TRBV18,TRBD1,TRBJ1-1,CASTDRGLLDTEAFF
TRBV6-5,NA,TRBJ2-3,CASSYSGTSTDTQYF
TRBV15,NA,TRBJ2-7,CATSKSRGPYEQYF
TRBV6-5,NA,TRBJ1-6,CASRESSYNSPLHF
TRBV28,NA,TRBJ2-1,CASSLPHMTSFRFF
TRBV5-1,NA,TRBJ1-1,CASSQGGVMNTEAFF
TRBV5-1,TRBD2,TRBJ2-1,CASRPGLAVKKALNNEQFF
TRBV7-3,TRBD1,TRBJ1-1,CASSLGGQGAEAFF
TRBV19,NA,TRBJ1-6,CASSSQRSYNSPLHF
TRBV27,NA,TRBJ1-4,CASSLGLGVVSEKLFF
TRBV25-1,TRBD1,TRBJ1-6,CASRKDRADGNSPLHF
TRBV3-1/TRBV3-2,NA,TRBJ2-7,CASSNPKDRWRGYEQYF
TRBV10-1,NA,TRBJ2-1,CASSDRGRSSNEQFF
TRBV9,NA,TRBJ2-1,CASSHLSSQNEQFF